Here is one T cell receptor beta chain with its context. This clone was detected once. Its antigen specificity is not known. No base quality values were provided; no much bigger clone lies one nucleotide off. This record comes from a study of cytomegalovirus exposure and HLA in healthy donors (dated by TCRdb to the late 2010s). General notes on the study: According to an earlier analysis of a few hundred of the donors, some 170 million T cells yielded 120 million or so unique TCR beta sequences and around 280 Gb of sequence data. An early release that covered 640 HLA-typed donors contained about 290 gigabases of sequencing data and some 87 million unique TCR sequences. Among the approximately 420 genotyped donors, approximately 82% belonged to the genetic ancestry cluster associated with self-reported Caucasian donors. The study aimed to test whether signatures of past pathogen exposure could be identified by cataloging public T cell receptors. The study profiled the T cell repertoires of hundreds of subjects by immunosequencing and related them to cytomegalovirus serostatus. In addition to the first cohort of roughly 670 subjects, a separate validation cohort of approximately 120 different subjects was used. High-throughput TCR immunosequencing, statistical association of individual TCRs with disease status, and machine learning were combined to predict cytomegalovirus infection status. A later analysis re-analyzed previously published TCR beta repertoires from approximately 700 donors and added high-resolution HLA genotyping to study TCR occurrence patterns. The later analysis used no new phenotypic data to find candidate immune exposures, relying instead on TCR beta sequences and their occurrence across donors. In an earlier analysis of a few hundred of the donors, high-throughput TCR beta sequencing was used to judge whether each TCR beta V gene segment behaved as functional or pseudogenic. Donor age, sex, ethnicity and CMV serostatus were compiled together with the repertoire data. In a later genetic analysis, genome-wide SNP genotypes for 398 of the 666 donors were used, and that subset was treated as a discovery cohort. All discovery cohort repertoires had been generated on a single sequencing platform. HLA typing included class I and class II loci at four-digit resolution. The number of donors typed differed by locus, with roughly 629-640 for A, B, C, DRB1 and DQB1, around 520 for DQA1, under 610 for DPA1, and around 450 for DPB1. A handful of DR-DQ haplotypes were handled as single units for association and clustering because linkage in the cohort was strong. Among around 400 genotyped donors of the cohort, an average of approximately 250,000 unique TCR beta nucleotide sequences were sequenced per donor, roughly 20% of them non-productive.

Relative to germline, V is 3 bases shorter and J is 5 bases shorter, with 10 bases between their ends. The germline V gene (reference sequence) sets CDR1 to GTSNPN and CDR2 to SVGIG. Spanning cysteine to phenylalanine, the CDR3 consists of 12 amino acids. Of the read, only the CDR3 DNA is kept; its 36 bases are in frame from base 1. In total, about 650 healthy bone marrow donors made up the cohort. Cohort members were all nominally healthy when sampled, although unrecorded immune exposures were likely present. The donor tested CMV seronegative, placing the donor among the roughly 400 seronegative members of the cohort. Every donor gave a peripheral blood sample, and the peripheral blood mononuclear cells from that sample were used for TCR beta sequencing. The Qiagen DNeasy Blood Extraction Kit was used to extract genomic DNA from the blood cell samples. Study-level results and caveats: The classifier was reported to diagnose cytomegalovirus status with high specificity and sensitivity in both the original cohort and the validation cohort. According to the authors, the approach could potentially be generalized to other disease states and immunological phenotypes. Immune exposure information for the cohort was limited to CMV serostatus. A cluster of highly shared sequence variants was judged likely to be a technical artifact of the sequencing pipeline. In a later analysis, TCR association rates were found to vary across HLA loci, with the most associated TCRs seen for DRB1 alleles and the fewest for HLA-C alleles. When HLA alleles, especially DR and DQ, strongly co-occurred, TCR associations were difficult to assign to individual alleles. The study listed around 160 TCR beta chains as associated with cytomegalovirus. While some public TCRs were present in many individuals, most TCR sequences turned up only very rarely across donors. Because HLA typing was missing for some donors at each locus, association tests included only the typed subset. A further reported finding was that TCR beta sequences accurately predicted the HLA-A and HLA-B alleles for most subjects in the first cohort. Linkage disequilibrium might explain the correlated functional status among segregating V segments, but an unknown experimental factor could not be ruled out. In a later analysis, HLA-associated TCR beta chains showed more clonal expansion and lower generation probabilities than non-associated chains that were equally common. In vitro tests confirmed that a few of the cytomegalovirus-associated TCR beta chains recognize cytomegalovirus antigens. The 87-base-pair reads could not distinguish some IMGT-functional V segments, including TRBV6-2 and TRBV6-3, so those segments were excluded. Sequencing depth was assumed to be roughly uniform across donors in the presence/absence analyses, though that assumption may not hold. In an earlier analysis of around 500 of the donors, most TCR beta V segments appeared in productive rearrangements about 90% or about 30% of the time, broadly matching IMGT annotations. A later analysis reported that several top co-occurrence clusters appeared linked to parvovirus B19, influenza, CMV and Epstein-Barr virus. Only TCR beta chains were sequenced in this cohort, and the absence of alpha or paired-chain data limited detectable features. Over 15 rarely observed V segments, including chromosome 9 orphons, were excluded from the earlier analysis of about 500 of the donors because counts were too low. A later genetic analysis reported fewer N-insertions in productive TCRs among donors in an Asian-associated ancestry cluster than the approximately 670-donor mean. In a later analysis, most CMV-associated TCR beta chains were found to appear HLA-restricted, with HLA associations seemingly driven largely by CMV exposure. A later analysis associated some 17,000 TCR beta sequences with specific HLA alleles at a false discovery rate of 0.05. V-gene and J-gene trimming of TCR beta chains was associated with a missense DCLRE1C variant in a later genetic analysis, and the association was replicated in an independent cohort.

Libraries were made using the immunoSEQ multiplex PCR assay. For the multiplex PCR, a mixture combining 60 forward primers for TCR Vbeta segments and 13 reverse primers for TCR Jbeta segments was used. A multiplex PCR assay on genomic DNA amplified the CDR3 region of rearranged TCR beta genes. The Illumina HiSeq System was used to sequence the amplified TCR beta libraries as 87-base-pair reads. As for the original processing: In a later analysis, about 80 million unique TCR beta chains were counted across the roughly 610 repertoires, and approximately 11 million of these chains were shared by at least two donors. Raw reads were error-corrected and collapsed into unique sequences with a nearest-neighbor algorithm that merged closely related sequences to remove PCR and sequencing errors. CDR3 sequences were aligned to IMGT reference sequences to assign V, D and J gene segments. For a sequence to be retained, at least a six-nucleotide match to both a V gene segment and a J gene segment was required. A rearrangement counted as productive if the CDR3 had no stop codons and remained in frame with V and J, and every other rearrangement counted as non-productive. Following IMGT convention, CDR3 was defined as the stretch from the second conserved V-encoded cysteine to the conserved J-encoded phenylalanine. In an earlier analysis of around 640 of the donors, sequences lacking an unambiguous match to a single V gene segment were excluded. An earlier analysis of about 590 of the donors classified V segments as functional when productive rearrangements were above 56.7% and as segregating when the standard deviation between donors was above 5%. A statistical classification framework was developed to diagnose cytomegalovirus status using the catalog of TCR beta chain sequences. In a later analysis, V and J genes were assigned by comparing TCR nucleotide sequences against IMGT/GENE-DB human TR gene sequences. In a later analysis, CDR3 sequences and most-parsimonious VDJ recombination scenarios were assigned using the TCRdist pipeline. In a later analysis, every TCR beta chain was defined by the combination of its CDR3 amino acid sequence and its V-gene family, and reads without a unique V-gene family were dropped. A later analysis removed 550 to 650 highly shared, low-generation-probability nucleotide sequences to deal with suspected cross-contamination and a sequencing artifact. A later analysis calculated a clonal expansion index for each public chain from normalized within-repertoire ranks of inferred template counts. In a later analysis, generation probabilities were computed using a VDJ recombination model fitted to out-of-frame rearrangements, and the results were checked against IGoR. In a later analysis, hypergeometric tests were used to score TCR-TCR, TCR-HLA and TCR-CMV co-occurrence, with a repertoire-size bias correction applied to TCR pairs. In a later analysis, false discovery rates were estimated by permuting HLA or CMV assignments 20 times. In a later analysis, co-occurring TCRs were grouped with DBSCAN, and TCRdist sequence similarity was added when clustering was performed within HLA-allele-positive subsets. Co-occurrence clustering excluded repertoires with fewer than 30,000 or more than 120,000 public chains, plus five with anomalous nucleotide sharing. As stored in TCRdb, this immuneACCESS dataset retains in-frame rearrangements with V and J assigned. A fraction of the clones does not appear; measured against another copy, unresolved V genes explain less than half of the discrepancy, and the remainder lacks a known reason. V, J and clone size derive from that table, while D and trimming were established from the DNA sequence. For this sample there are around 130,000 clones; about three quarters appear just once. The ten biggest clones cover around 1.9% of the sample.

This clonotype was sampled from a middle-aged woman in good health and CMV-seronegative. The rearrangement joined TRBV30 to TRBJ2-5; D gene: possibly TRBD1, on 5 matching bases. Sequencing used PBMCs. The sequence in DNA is TGTGCCTGGAGCCCCGCAGGGGAGACCCAGTACTTC. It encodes CAWSPAGETQYF.